This T cell receptor (beta chain) was retrieved from a study of CD8+ T cells in alopecia areata. The V and J ends lost 4 bases and 0 bases respectively, with 17 bases between them. Germline-derived CDR1 and CDR2 are SQVTM and ANQGSEA. The CDR3 is 16 residues long. RNA was isolated and reverse transcribed to cDNA, the sequencing template. Data came from immunoSEQ multiplex PCR; TCRdb stores just in-frame clones and leaves some out. This table has under 250,000 clones, approximately 65% appearing once. In regard to this clone: What it binds is unknown.

The treatment was: oral pan-JAK inhibitor, 5-10 mg twice daily. The study's findings and limits: On tofacitinib, scalp and blood still held many of the expanded lesional clones.

This clonotype originated in a human donor with alopecia areata. The sequences come from CD4+ T cells sorted from blood, collected at week 44, from a patient treated with tofacitinib. This rearrangement joins TRBV29-1 to TRBJ2-3; the D is unclear. DNA of the CDR3: TGCAGCGTTGTAGGAAGCGAAGACTCTAGCACAGATACGCAGTATTTT. This codes for CSVVGSEDSSTDTQYF.